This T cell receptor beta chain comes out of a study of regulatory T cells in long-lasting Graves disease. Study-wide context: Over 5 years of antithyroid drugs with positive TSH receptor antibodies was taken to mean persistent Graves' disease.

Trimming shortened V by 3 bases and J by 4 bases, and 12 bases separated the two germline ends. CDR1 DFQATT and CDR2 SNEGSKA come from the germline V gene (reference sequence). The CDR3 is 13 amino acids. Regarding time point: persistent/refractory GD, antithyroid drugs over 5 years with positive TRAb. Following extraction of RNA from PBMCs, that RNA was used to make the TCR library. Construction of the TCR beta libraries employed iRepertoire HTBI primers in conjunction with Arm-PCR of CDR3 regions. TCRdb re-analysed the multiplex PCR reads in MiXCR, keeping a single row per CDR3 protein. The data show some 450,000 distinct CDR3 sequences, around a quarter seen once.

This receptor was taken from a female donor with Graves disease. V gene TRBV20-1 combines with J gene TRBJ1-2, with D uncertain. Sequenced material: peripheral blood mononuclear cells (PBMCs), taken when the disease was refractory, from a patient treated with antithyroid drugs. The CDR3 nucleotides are TGCAGTGCTAGTGACACGACCCTCTATGGCTACACCTTC. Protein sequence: CSASDTTLYGYTF.